The 5 T cell receptor beta chains reported below all come from one sample, sequenced in a study of cytomegalovirus exposure and HLA in healthy donors. 60 Vbeta and 13 Jbeta primers were used in PCR. Assay used: immunoSEQ multiplex PCR; TCRdb lists only in-frame clones, some missing. The sample yields about 240,000 clones, around 80% seen once. The sample taken for sequencing was PBMCs. Receptor source: a woman in her sixties or seventies in good health and CMV-seropositive.

This chain links TRBV9 with TRBJ2-1; 10 bases are a match to TRBD1. V gave up 4 bases and J gave up 6 bases; unmatched junction bases: 13. Germline CDR1 is SGDLS and CDR2 is YYNGEE. CDR3 length: 17 amino acids. The CDR3 sequence is CASSLEGGTGAPNEQFF. The CDR3 DNA sequence: TGTGCCAGCAGCTTAGAGGGCGGGACAGGGGCCCCCAATGAGCAGTTCTTC.

This clone was picked up a small number of times. The V call is TRBV28, the J call TRBJ2-7; 12 bases are shared with TRBD2. The CDR3 contains 14 residues. Germline V gives CDR1 MDHEN, CDR2 SYDVKM. The V and J ends lost 7 bases and 6 bases, in that order; junction bases with no gene match: 7. The CDR3 nucleotides are TGTGCCAGCACTGAAGGGACTAGCGGGCTCGAGCAGTACTTC. Residues: CASTEGTSGLEQYF.

As for this clone: The junction departs from germline at one end; a sequencing error may be responsible. The rearrangement uses TRBV27 and TRBJ2-7; D possibly corresponds to TRBD1 (5 bases). The germline CDR1 and CDR2 sequences are MNHEY and SMNVEV (reference sequence). The CDR3 has 11 amino acids. The CDR3 region has the DNA TGTGCCAGCAGTTTGGACACCCGAATGTCCTTC. Its translation: CASSLDTRMSF.

CDR3 DNA: TGTGCCAGCAGCCGGTCGGTGGTCACGGGGGGCTACACCTTC. Residues: CASSRSVVTGGYTF. The rearrangement uses TRBV7-9 and TRBJ1-2; D unresolved. Germline lookup yields CDR1 SEHNR and CDR2 FQNEAQ (reference sequence). The CDR3 covers 14 residues. Between the trimmed V and J ends, which lost 5 bases and 8 bases, there was a span of 18 bases.

The chain has TRBV20-1 and TRBJ1-2, with no clear D. V lost 0 bases and J lost 4, with 3 bases in between. This CDR3 has 11 residues. Germline CDR1 and CDR2: DFQATT and SNEGSKA (reference sequence). The CDR3 DNA reads TGCAGTGCTAGAGACAGCTATGGCTACACCTTC. Protein sequence: CSARDSYGYTF.